This is a list of T cell receptor beta chains from one sample in a study of shared clonotypes between healthy human individuals. Libraries were prepared by immunoSEQ multiplex PCR; TCRdb keeps only in-frame clonotypes and omits some of them. The table lists over 750,000 clones, about 97% of them singletons. Sequenced sample: naive CD8+ T cells sorted from blood. All receptors derive from a young man in good health. The CDR3 runs from the conserved cysteine through the conserved F or W. The D gene is left open where the match is weak. Clone size is shown for a subset of rows, as once, few, many or a class of expanded clone.

v_call: TRBV5-1
j_call: TRBJ1-3
clone_size: .
d_call: .
cdr3_aa: CASSSGTGNTIYF
cdr3_nt: TGCGCCAGCAGCTCCGGGACAGGAAACACCATATATTTT

v_call: TRBV5-6
j_call: TRBJ2-2
clone_size: once
d_call: .
cdr3_aa: CASSTQGRGGNAGELFF
cdr3_nt: TGTGCCAGCAGCACACAGGGAAGGGGGGGGAATGCCGGGGAGCTGTTTTTT

v_call: TRBV5-5
j_call: TRBJ2-1
clone_size: .
d_call: TRBD2
cdr3_aa: CASSPESELAEYNEQFF
cdr3_nt: TGTGCCAGCAGCCCAGAAAGTGAACTAGCGGAATACAATGAGCAGTTCTTC

v_call: TRBV7-6
j_call: TRBJ2-7
clone_size: .
d_call: TRBD2
cdr3_aa: CASSLEAGVNEQYF
cdr3_nt: TGTGCCAGCAGCTTAGAAGCGGGAGTAAACGAGCAGTACTTC

v_call: TRBV10-3
j_call: TRBJ1-1
clone_size: .
d_call: .
cdr3_aa: CAISEFRQGARTEAFF
cdr3_nt: TGTGCCATCAGTGAGTTTCGTCAAGGGGCTCGCACTGAAGCTTTCTTT

v_call: TRBV9
j_call: TRBJ2-2
clone_size: .
d_call: .
cdr3_aa: CASGDFRGELFF
cdr3_nt: TGTGCCAGCGGGGACTTTCGCGGGGAGCTGTTTTTT

v_call: TRBV5-4
j_call: TRBJ2-7
clone_size: .
d_call: TRBD2
cdr3_aa: CASSSRGRGNEQYF
cdr3_nt: TGTGCCAGCAGCTCCCGCGGGAGGGGAAACGAGCAGTACTTC

v_call: TRBV7-3
j_call: TRBJ1-3
clone_size: .
d_call: .
cdr3_aa: CASSLMGRMNSGNTIYF
cdr3_nt: TGTGCCAGCAGCTTAATGGGGAGGATGAACTCTGGAAACACCATATATTTT

v_call: TRBV7-9
j_call: TRBJ2-7
clone_size: .
d_call: TRBD2
cdr3_aa: CASSRFLAEASYEQYF
cdr3_nt: TGTGCCAGCAGCAGATTTCTAGCGGAGGCCTCCTACGAGCAGTACTTC

v_call: TRBV11-2
j_call: TRBJ2-7
clone_size: .
d_call: TRBD1
cdr3_aa: CASSLDPGTGVDEQYF
cdr3_nt: TGTGCCAGCAGCTTAGATCCGGGGACAGGGGTCGACGAGCAGTACTTC

v_call: TRBV14
j_call: TRBJ1-3
clone_size: once
d_call: .
cdr3_aa: CASSQENRVLSGNTIYF
cdr3_nt: TGTGCCAGCAGCCAAGAAAATCGAGTCCTCTCTGGAAACACCATATATTTT

v_call: TRBV28
j_call: TRBJ2-7
clone_size: .
d_call: TRBD2
cdr3_aa: CASSLRRERYEQYF
cdr3_nt: TGTGCCAGCAGTTTGAGGCGGGAGAGATACGAGCAGTACTTC